The 7 T cell receptor beta chains below come from one sample, sequenced in a study of early T cells in non-severe SARS-CoV-2 infection (dated by TCRdb to 2020 to 2023). Receptor libraries were prepared by 5' RACE. Sequencing was carried out with a NextSeq 500. Clones were called with MiXCR by TCRdb after fastp trimmed the public reads at Q25, and only in-frame beta chains were retained. Duplicate CDR3 protein sequences are folded into a single record with the most common DNA and genes. The sample table records 70,000 or so distinct CDR3 sequences; around 13% of these occur just once. The ten largest clones represent about an eighth of the sample. The specimen was whole blood. These receptor sequences come from an adult who was a healthcare worker with PCR-confirmed SARS-CoV-2 infection or an uninfected control (not recorded which).

This clonotype was seen more than once but under ten times. The chain employs TRBV7-6 and TRBJ1-1, with D perhaps TRBD1 (6 bases). The CDR3 sequence is 15 residues long. Trimming took 5 bases from V and 3 from J, leaving 16 bases between them. Germline V gives CDR1 SGHVS, CDR2 FNYEAQ. CDR3 loop: CASSPPGGEDTEAFF. The DNA of the CDR3 is TGTGCCAGCAGCCCCCCGGGGGGCGAGGACACTGAAGCTTTCTTT.

The chain uses TRBV5-1 and TRBJ2-3, with TRBD2 matching over 7 bases. CDR1 is SGHRS, CDR2 YFSETQ, per germline. The CDR3 is 15 amino acids. V trimming: 6 bases; J trimming: 6 bases; junction bases outside the gene matches: 13. CDR3 loop: CASKASGTLQDTQYF. The CDR3, as DNA: TGCGCCAGCAAGGCTAGCGGTACACTGCAGGATACGCAGTATTTT.

The chain recombines TRBV6-6 with TRBJ1-6; 7 bases fit TRBD1. This CDR3 has 16 amino acids. With V trimmed by 6 bases and J by 13 bases, 18 bases remained unmatched. CDR1 MNHNY and CDR2 SVGAGI come from the germline V gene (reference sequence). The CDR3: CASSALPNRGTVPLHF. The DNA of the CDR3 is TGTGCCAGCAGCGCTTTACCCAACAGGGGCACGGTCCCCCTCCACTTT.

V usage is TRBV27 and J usage is TRBJ2-1; maybe TRBD2 (6 bases). V was trimmed by 5 bases and J by 5 bases, leaving 13 bases between them. This CDR3 comprises 14 residues. Germline V gives CDR1 MNHEY, CDR2 SMNVEV (reference sequence). The CDR3 region is CASSMSREHNEQFF. The CDR3, as DNA: TGTGCCAGCAGTATGAGCCGGGAGCACAATGAGCAGTTCTTC.

The chain is built from TRBV28 and TRBJ1-5, with 7 bases identical to TRBD1. This CDR3 comprises 14 residues. CDR1 and CDR2 from the germline V gene are MDHEN and SYDVKM. Losses at the gene ends were 8 bases for V and 14 bases for J; bases not matched to a gene: 18. The CDR3 bases are TGTGCCAGCGGAAAAGGTGGGGTTTACAGGGGTAAGCATTTT. Its translation is CASGKGGVYRGKHF.

This clonotype was observed a handful of times. CDR3 loop: CASRVGTGEAYGYTF. Here the CDR3 DNA reads TGCGCCAGCAGGGTAGGAACAGGGGAAGCCTATGGCTACACCTTC. This chain uses TRBV5-1 with TRBJ1-2; TRBD1 agrees at 7 bases. Germline lookup yields CDR1 SGHRS and CDR2 YFSETQ. V lost 5 bases, J lost 4 bases, and 11 bases stayed unmatched. This CDR3 spans 15 amino acids.

This clonotype occurred a few times. This chain uses TRBV9 with TRBJ2-7; 11 bases agree with TRBD2. The CDR3 has 16 residues. CDR1 and CDR2 (germline): SGDLS, YYNGEE. V shed 0 bases and J 1 base; nucleotides not matched to a gene: 3. The CDR3 here is CASSVGGLAVSYEQYF. For the CDR3, the DNA is TGTGCCAGCAGCGTAGGGGGACTAGCGGTTTCCTACGAGCAGTACTTC.